Below are 8 T cell receptor beta chains sequenced from a single sample in a study of CD8 T cells in ankylosing spondylitis. Findings and limits, study-wide: Blood of patients with ankylosing spondylitis appeared to be characterized by a TCR beta motif of several highly homologous variants.

Which antigens these TCRs recognize remains unknown. TCRdb independently ran MiXCR on the 5' RACE reads; one entry per CDR3 protein. The sample holds 300,000 to 400,000 distinct CDR3 sequences, under 25% seen once. The source material was blood, either unsorted or a sorted T cell fraction (not recorded which). The receptors here all came from a male donor with ankylosing spondylitis.

The V and J genes are TRBV10-3 and TRBJ2-7; tentatively, D is TRBD2 (6 bases). The CDR3 runs to 15 residues. Trimming removed 6 bases from V and 4 bases from J, with 19 bases in between. The germline CDR1 and CDR2 sequences are ENHRY and SYGVKD. The CDR3 DNA reads as TGTGCCATCAGAGCCCCTCGGGGGAGGTCGTACGAGCAGTACTTC. Translation gives CAIRAPRGRSYEQYF.

This clonotype appeared many times. The rearrangement joins TRBV12-3 or TRBV12-4 to TRBJ2-1, with 8 nucleotides matching TRBD2. V trimming: 6 bases; J trimming: 2 bases; junction bases outside the gene matches: 9. This CDR3 is 16 amino acids long. The CDR3 DNA reads as TGTGCCAGCAGCCCAGCGGTAGCGGGGACCTACAATGAGCAGTTCTTC. This encodes CASSPAVAGTYNEQFF.

This clonotype was seen more than once but under ten times. The chain couples TRBV5-1 to TRBJ1-4; no definite D call. This CDR3 is 14 amino acids long. Per germline, CDR1 SGHRS and CDR2 YFSETQ. Trimming removed 2 bases from V and 3 bases from J, with 8 bases in between. CDR3 residues: CASSFEPPNEKLFF. As DNA, the CDR3 is TGCGCCAGCAGCTTCGAACCACCTAATGAAAAACTGTTTTTT.

Only a few counts were recorded for this clonotype. The chain links TRBV20-1 to TRBJ2-7; the match to TRBD2 covers 7 bases. V shed 6 bases and J 4 bases; nucleotides not matched to a gene: 15. Germline CDR1 reads DFQATT; CDR2 reads SNEGSKA (reference sequence). This CDR3 is built from 15 residues. CDR3 DNA sequence: TGCAGTGCAAACGGACTAGTCAGTCATGGGTACGAGCAGTACTTC. It translates to CSANGLVSHGYEQYF.

Turning to this clonotype: This may arise from a read error, as a much more abundant clone is one base away. The chain couples TRBV27 to TRBJ2-1; no firm D call. The CDR3 length is 13 residues. Germline CDR1 reads MNHEY; CDR2 reads SMNVEV (reference sequence). V lost 10 bases and J lost 9, with 19 bases in between. The CDR3 nucleotides read TGTGCCACCAAGGTGGTGGGGTGGGGTGAGCAGTTCTTC. Translation gives CATKVVGWGEQFF.

The chain links TRBV7-8 to TRBJ2-7, with D unclear. This CDR3 comprises 11 residues. The V end was cut by 3 bases, the J end by 5 bases, with 5 bases between. Germline values: CDR1 SGHVS, CDR2 FQNEAQ. CDR3 DNA sequence: TGTGCCAGCAGCTTTGCCGACGAGCAGTACTTC. Translated, it gives CASSFADEQYF.

This clonotype was picked up a small number of times. The chain employs TRBV7-8 and TRBJ1-4; D is possibly TRBD1 (5 bases). CDR3 length: 15 amino acids. V lost 2 bases and J 10 bases, leaving 17 bases between the germline ends. Germline assignment: CDR1 SGHVS and CDR2 FQNEAQ. The chain's CDR3 is CASSLTPGPGGKLFF. CDR3 nucleotides: TGTGCCAGCAGCTTAACACCGGGACCCGGGGGAAAACTGTTTTTT. Full variable domain (remainder filled in from reference TRBV7-8 and TRBJ1-4): GAGVSQSPRYKVAKRGQDVALRCDPISGHVSLFWYQQALGQGPEFLTYFQNEAQLDKSGLPSDRFFAERPEGSVSTLKIQRTQQEDSAVYLCASSLTPGPGGKLFFGSGTQLSVL.

This clonotype was counted between two and nine times. The chain couples TRBV3-1 to TRBJ2-1; D unclear. There are 11 residues in the CDR3. Germline-derived CDR1 and CDR2 are LGHDT and YNNKEL (reference sequence). Trimming removed 2 bases at V and 8 bases at J, with 4 bases between. The CDR3 loop is CASSQTHEQFF. In nucleotides, the CDR3 is TGTGCCAGCAGCCAAACTCATGAGCAGTTCTTC.